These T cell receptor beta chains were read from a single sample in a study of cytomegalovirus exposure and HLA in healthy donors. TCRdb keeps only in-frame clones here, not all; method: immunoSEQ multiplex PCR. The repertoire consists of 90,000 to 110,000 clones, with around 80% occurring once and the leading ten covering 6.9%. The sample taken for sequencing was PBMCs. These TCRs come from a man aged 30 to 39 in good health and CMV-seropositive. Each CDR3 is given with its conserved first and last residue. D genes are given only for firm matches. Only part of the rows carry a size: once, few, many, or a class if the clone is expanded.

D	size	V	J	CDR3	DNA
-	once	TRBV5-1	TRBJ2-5	CASSLPGVVETQYF	TGCGCCAGCAGCTTGCCAGGGGTAGTAGAGACCCAGTACTTC
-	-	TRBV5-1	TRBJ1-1	CASSLNGENTEAFF	TGCGCCAGCAGCTTGAACGGAGAAAACACTGAAGCTTTCTTT
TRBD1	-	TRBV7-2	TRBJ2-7	CASSSQGGEQYF	TGTGCCAGCAGCTCACAGGGGGGTGAGCAGTACTTC
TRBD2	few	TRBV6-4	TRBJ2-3	CASSRTSGGPSTDTQYF	TGTGCCAGCAGCAGGACTAGCGGGGGTCCTAGCACAGATACGCAGTATTTT
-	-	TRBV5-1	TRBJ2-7	CASSSYSGGEQYF	TGCGCCAGCAGCTCCTACTCAGGCGGGGAGCAGTACTTC
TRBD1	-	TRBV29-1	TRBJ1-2	CSVNRGASYGYTF	TGCAGCGTGAACAGGGGGGCCAGCTATGGCTACACCTTC
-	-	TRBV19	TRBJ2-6	CASRAGDSGANVLTF	TGTGCCAGTCGTGCCGGGGACTCTGGGGCCAACGTCCTGACTTTC
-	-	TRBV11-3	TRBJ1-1	CASSSPRVPEAFF	TGTGCCAGCAGCTCACCGAGGGTTCCTGAAGCTTTCTTT
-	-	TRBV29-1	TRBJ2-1	CSVRPSQGPQFF	TGCAGCGTACGGCCATCCCAGGGCCCGCAGTTCTTC
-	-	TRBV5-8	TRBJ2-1	CASSLGQMSSYNEQFF	TGTGCCAGCAGCTTGGGACAGATGAGCTCCTACAATGAGCAGTTCTTC
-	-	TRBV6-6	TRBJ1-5	CASSYGGSSSNQPQHF	TGTGCCAGCAGTTACGGGGGGTCATCTAGCAATCAGCCCCAGCATTTT
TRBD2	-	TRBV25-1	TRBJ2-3	CASSELGAGTADTQYF	TGTGCCAGCAGTGAATTAGGAGCGGGGACGGCAGATACGCAGTATTTT
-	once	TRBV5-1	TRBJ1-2	CASSLAPRIGNGWSQGDYGYTF	TGCGCCAGCAGCTTGGCGCCGAGGATAGGGAATGGCTGGAGTCAGGGCGACTATGGCTACACCTTC
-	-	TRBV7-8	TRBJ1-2	CASSLGPPNYGYTF	TGTGCCAGCAGCTTAGGGCCTCCTAACTATGGCTACACCTTC
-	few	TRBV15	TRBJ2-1	CATSTTRFTEQFF	TGTGCCACCAGCACGACTAGGTTCACTGAGCAGTTCTTC
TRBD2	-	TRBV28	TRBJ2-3	CASSFFAGGLTDTQYF	TGTGCCAGCAGTTTCTTTGCGGGGGGCCTCACAGATACGCAGTATTTT
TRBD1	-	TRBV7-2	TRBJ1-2	CASSPRGQPYGYTF	TGTGCCAGCAGTCCCAGGGGGCAGCCCTATGGCTACACCTTC
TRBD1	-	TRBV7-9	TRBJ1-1	CASSTGQGDPPTEAFF	TGTGCCAGCAGCACAGGACAGGGCGATCCCCCCACTGAAGCTTTCTTT
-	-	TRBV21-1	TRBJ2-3	CASSKAVVAGGGTDTQYF	TGTGCCAGCAGCAAAGCGGTAGTAGCGGGGGGGGGCACAGATACGCAGTATTTT
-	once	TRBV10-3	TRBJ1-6	CAISESSGGGSPLHF	TGTGCCATCAGTGAGTCGAGCGGGGGTGGATCACCCCTCCACTTT
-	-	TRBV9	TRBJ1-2	CASSVGTSYGYTF	TGTGCCAGCAGCGTAGGGACTAGCTATGGCTACACCTTC
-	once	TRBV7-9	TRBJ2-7	CASSPEGRGRSYEQYF	TGTGCCAGCAGCCCAGAGGGTCGCGGGCGGAGCTACGAGCAGTACTTC
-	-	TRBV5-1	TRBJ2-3	CASSLGDSTDTQYF	TGCGCCAGCAGCTTGGGAGATAGCACAGATACGCAGTATTTT
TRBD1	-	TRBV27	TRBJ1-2	CASSLRAGGVSSGYTF	TGTGCCAGCAGTTTAAGGGCAGGGGGTGTTTCGTCCGGCTACACCTTC
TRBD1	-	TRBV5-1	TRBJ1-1	CASSLRQGNTEAFF	TGCGCCAGCAGCCTGAGACAGGGGAACACTGAAGCTTTCTTT
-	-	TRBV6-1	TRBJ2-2	CASSPQRGGELFF	TGTGCCAGCAGTCCTCAACGGGGCGGGGAGCTGTTTTTT
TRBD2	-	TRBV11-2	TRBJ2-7	CASSFSSGGSYEQYF	TGTGCCAGCAGCTTTTCTAGCGGGGGGTCCTACGAGCAGTACTTC
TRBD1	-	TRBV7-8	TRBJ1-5	CASTTGEGNQPQHF	TGTGCCAGTACGACAGGGGAGGGCAATCAGCCCCAGCATTTT